The clone carrying this T cell receptor (beta chain) has a count of ten or more. Total RNA (around 0.45 ug) served as template for TCR beta cDNA synthesis primed by a constant-region primer. Libraries for TCR beta were built through three nested multiplex PCR rounds, which together made up a slightly modified ARM-PCR procedure. A C-beta reverse primer was combined with TRBV1-TRBV30 forward primers in the first two PCR rounds, and each round had around 11 cycles. One entry per CDR3 protein, called by TCRdb with MiXCR from the multiplex PCR reads. The sample has about 84,000 distinct CDR3 sequences, 72% seen once. The CDR3 is 13 amino acids. The V gene's germline CDR1 is MDHEN and CDR2 SYDVKM. V was cut by 10 bases and J by 2 bases, with 14 bases left in between. These data come from a study of tumor-infiltrating lymphocytes in primary liver carcinoma. Unsorted bulk tissue (roughly 17-34 mg) underwent RNA and DNA co-extraction.

Sequencing input: liver tumor tissue from sampling region 1. Sample subset: tumor region T1, superior pole. The chain combines TRBV28 with TRBJ1-2, with D hard to call. This clonotype originated in a man in his forties with primary liver carcinoma and hepatitis B virus infection. CDR3 DNA: TGTGCCACCCGGGATTCTGGGAACTATGGCTACACCTTC. Its protein is CATRDSGNYGYTF.